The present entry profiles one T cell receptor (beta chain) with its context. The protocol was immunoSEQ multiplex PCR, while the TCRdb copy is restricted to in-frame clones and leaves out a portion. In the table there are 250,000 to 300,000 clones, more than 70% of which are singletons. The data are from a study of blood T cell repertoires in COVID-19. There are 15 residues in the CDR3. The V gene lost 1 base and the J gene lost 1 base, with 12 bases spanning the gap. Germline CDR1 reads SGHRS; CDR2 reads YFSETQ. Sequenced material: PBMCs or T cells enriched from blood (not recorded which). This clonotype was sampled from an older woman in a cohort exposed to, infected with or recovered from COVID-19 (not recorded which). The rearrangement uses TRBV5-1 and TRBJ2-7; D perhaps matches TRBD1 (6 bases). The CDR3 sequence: CASSLQGLGSYEQYF. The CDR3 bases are TGCGCCAGCAGCTTGCAGGGGTTGGGGTCCTACGAGCAGTACTTC.